Sequencing of this TCR beta chain was carried out in a study of T cell responses to AZD1222 COVID-19 vaccine. Regarding the study as a whole: Donors, mostly white British, included more females; clonal diversity was possibly underestimated.

This CDR3 comprises 14 residues. Germline V gene data show CDR1 as DFQATT and CDR2 as SNEGSKA (reference sequence). V gave up 3 bases and J gave up 5 bases, with 15 bases separating them. Using immunoSEQ multiplex PCR, the repertoire was profiled, and TCRdb retains in-frame clones only, with some absent. Of around 140,000 clones listed, roughly 92% are singletons. Of note for this clone: The antigen is unknown.

The chain employs TRBV20-1 and TRBJ2-3, with a possible D match to TRBD2 (7 bases). The TCR was taken from an adult in good health. Material: peripheral blood, obtained on day 0 of AZD1222 vaccination. CDR3 DNA sequence: TGCAGTGCTAGTCGCGGGAGAGGGGGAGATACGCAGTATTTT. This translates into CSASRGRGGDTQYF.